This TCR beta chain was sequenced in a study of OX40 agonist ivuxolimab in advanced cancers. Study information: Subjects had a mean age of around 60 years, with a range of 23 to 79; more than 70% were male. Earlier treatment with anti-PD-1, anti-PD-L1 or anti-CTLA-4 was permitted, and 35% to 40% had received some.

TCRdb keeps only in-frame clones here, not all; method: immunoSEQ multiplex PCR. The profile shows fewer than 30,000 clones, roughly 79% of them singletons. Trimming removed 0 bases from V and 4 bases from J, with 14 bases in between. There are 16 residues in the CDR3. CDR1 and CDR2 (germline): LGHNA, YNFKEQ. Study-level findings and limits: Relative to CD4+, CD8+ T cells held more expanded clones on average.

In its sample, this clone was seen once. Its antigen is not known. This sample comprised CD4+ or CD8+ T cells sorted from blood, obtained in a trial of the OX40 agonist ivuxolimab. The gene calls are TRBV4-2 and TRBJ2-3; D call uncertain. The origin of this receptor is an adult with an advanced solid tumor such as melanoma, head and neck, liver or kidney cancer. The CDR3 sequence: CASSQDSSLGADTQYF. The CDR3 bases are TGTGCCAGCAGCCAAGATTCCAGTCTGGGTGCAGATACGCAGTATTTT.